Here is one T cell receptor beta chain with its context. Its antigen is undetermined. Gene and germline names: mouse. Read data end 1 residue before the CDR3 end; the end is taken from the germline J gene. As to time point: mouse harvest day 14 after allogeneic transplant. The graft held 10^6 splenic CD5+ T cells and 10^7 T-cell-depleted bone marrow cells. B6 (H2b) cells into BALB/c (H2d) mice; tissues taken at day 7 or 14. Data came from immunoSEQ multiplex PCR; TCRdb stores just in-frame clones and leaves some out. The sample includes about 400 clones, about 56% of them seen just once. Trimming took 2 bases from V and 8 from J; bases not matched to a gene: 0. Germline V gene sequence: CDR1 SGHLS, CDR2 HYDKME. This CDR3 spans 11 amino acids. These data come from a study of tissue T cells after allogeneic stem cell transplantation. The study's findings and limits: TCR repertoires tracked anatomic similarity, regardless of disease or transplant status. Blood and spleen captured only part of the tissue TCR repertoire. Motif-based clustering found tissue-specific repertoire signatures shared across patients, though few clones were shared.

The rearrangement joins TRBV12-2 to TRBJ1-1, with 8 bases that match TRBD1. The material sequenced was blood. This TCR was sampled from a female BALB/c mouse given C57BL/6 T cells with graft-versus-host disease after an allogeneic hematopoietic cell transplant. CDR3 DNA (partial): TGTGCCAGCTCTCGGACAGGGGAAGTCTTC. This gives the protein CASSRTGEVF. The entire CDR3 sequence reads CASSRTGEVFF.